This T cell receptor beta chain was captured in a study of OX40 agonist ivuxolimab in advanced cancers. Here immunoSEQ multiplex PCR was the method, and the copy in TCRdb shows in-frame clones only, minus some. The table shows approximately 130,000 clones, with 90% occurring only once. V dropped 2 bases and J dropped 2 bases, with 8 bases sitting between them. The CDR3 runs 14 residues. The germline gives CDR1 MDHEN, CDR2 SYDVKM. In the case of this clone: The antigen is undetermined.

Notes on the study in general: Researchers report that CD8+ T cells had, on average, more expanded clones than CD4+. Normalized T-cell clonal expansion was also low in a subset of nonresponders. Among the least clonally expanded were partial responders at 0.1-3.0 mg/kg.

This sequence joins TRBV28 and TRBJ2-3; D not certain. Sequencing was performed on CD4+ or CD8+ T cells sorted from blood, taken in a trial of the OX40 agonist ivuxolimab. The receptor's source is an adult with an advanced solid tumor such as melanoma, head and neck, liver or kidney cancer. The DNA for the CDR3 is TGTGCCAGCAGTTTAAAACAGACCACAGATACGCAGTATTTT. This codes for CASSLKQTTDTQYF. The complete variable domain, with remaining parts taken from reference TRBV28 and TRBJ2-3, reads DVKVTQSSRYLVKRTGEKVFLECVQDMDHENMFWYRQDPGLGLRLIYFSYDVKMKEKGDIPEGYSVSREKKERFSLILESASTNQTSMYLCASSLKQTTDTQYFGPGTRLTVL.